The rows below give T cell receptor beta chains drawn from one sample of a study of blood T cells in healthy people across ages. One entry per CDR3 protein, called by TCRdb with MiXCR from the 5' RACE reads. The sample lists about 1.4 million distinct CDR3 sequences, 45% to 70% seen once, with approximately 7% in the top ten. Sample: blood. The receptors stem from a man younger than 30 in good health. The CDR3 runs from the conserved cysteine through the conserved F or W. D genes are given only for firm matches. The listing skips clone size in some rows; elsewhere it reads once, few, many or a size class.

J gene | clone size | V gene | D gene | CDR3 protein | CDR3 DNA
TRBJ2-7 | . | TRBV7-8 | TRBD2 | CASSLAGLEGYEQYF | TGTGCCAGCAGCTTAGCCGGACTAGAGGGCTACGAGCAGTACTTC
TRBJ1-2 | few | TRBV29-1 | TRBD1 | CSDDPPGGGYTF | TGCAGCGATGACCCACCAGGGGGTGGCTACACCTTC
TRBJ2-1 | . | TRBV29-1 | . | CSAGDGRYNEQFF | TGCAGCGCAGGGGACGGCAGGTACAATGAGCAGTTCTTC
TRBJ2-7 | . | TRBV7-2 | . | CASSPQRLTYEQYF | TGTGCCAGCAGCCCCCAAAGACTAACCTACGAGCAGTACTTC
TRBJ2-5 | few | TRBV29-1 | . | CSVGESRPPGETQYF | TGCAGCGTTGGGGAGAGCAGGCCGCCAGGGGAGACCCAGTACTTC
TRBJ2-3 | . | TRBV6-6 | TRBD1 | CASSYWTGGRDTQYF | TGTGCCAGCAGTTACTGGACAGGGGGCCGGGATACGCAGTATTTT
TRBJ2-4 | . | TRBV7-2 | TRBD1 | CASSPRDRGQWEQYF | TGTGCCAGCAGCCCCCGGGACAGGGGTCAATGGGAGCAGTACTTC
TRBJ2-7 | . | TRBV5-1 | TRBD1 | CASEQGTGVYEQYF | TGCGCCAGCGAGCAAGGGACAGGGGTTTACGAGCAGTACTTC
TRBJ2-7 | few | TRBV6-2/TRBV6-3 | . | CASRPGVYEQYF | TGTGCCAGCAGGCCGGGTGTTTACGAGCAGTACTTC
TRBJ2-1 | . | TRBV29-1 | TRBD2 | CSGTSVHGNEQFF | TGCAGCGGAACTAGCGTGCACGGCAATGAGCAGTTCTTC
TRBJ1-1 | . | TRBV11-2 | TRBD1 | CASRVTGENTEAFF | TGTGCCAGCAGAGTGACAGGGGAGAACACTGAAGCTTTCTTT
TRBJ2-7 | . | TRBV20-1 | TRBD2 | CSARNRRREGNLDEQYF | TGCAGTGCTAGAAATCGTAGGCGGGAGGGCAATCTGGACGAGCAGTACTTC
TRBJ2-2 | . | TRBV7-8 | . | CASSLAGPPPGRLFF | TGTGCCAGCAGCTTAGCCGGACCGCCACCTGGGCGACTGTTTTTT
TRBJ1-5 | once | TRBV4-3 | . | CASSQESGEVNQPQHF | TGCGCCAGCAGCCAAGAAAGTGGGGAAGTCAATCAGCCCCAGCATTTT
TRBJ1-4 | few | TRBV4-3 | . | CASSQGAGRDEKLFF | TGCGCCAGCAGCCAAGGTGCAGGTCGGGACGAAAAACTGTTTTTT
TRBJ2-5 | . | TRBV20-1 | . | CSARSTGRETQYF | TGCAGTGCTCGCTCCACGGGACGAGAGACCCAGTACTTC
TRBJ2-2 | . | TRBV6-5 | . | CASRRGGNTGELFF | TGTGCCAGCCGGCGGGGCGGGAACACCGGGGAGCTGTTTTTT
TRBJ2-7 | . | TRBV6-5 | . | CASSREQSYEQYF | TGTGCCAGCAGCCGTGAACAGTCCTACGAGCAGTACTTC
TRBJ2-7 | . | TRBV2 | TRBD2 | CASSTQRGVEQYF | TGTGCCAGCAGTACCCAGCGGGGGGTCGAGCAGTACTTC
TRBJ2-7 | few | TRBV27 | . | CASSSLSMGRYEQYF | TGTGCCAGCAGTTCCCTATCGATGGGAAGGTACGAGCAGTACTTC
TRBJ2-6 | few | TRBV6-1 | . | CASRPYTASSTGANVLTF | TGTGCCAGCAGACCCTACACAGCCTCCTCGACTGGGGCCAACGTCCTGACTTTC
TRBJ2-3 | . | TRBV10-3 | TRBD2 | CAIGAGEGGTDTQYF | TGTGCCATCGGAGCGGGGGAGGGTGGCACAGATACGCAGTATTTT
TRBJ1-6 | . | TRBV3-1 | . | CFPIRSPLHF | TGCTTTCCAATACGGTCACCCCTCCACTTT
TRBJ1-2 | . | TRBV7-9 | . | CASSQDTGRSYGYTF | TGTGCCAGCAGCCAAGACACAGGGCGTTCTTATGGCTACACCTTC
TRBJ2-7 | few | TRBV20-1 | . | CSASHRPATVNEQYF | TGCAGTGCTAGCCATCGACCGGCCACCGTTAACGAGCAGTACTTC
TRBJ2-3 | . | TRBV7-2 | . | CASSFGSAPTDTQYF | TGTGCCAGCAGCTTCGGGAGCGCCCCCACAGATACGCAGTATTTT
TRBJ2-7 | . | TRBV5-1 | TRBD1 | CASSPNLGIPAGTAYEQYF | TGCGCCAGCAGCCCCAACCTTGGGATCCCTGCCGGGACAGCCTACGAGCAGTACTTC
TRBJ2-1 | few | TRBV29-1 | . | CSLGGGASDNEQFF | TGCAGCCTCGGAGGAGGGGCCTCCGACAATGAGCAGTTCTTC
TRBJ1-2 | . | TRBV7-9 | . | CASSLGARSNYGYTF | TGTGCCAGCAGCTTAGGCGCCAGGTCTAACTATGGCTACACCTTC
TRBJ2-2 | . | TRBV3-1 | TRBD2 | CASSQTGTTNTGELFF | TGTGCCAGCAGCCAAACCGGGACTACGAACACCGGGGAGTTGTTTTTT
TRBJ2-1 | . | TRBV6-1 | . | CASRTSLSTHSYNEQFF | TGTGCCAGCAGAACCTCCCTAAGCACCCACTCCTACAATGAGCAGTTCTTC
TRBJ2-5 | . | TRBV10-3 | . | CAIRATGTEAKETQYF | TGTGCCATCAGAGCCACCGGGACGGAGGCGAAAGAGACCCAGTACTTC
TRBJ1-1 | . | TRBV4-1 | . | CASSQDRDPGYTEAFF | TGCGCCAGCAGCCAAGACCGGGACCCGGGGTACACTGAAGCTTTCTTT
TRBJ1-1 | few | TRBV27 | TRBD1 | CASSLTTGVNTEAFF | TGTGCCAGCAGTTTAACGACAGGGGTGAACACTGAAGCTTTCTTT
TRBJ2-6 | . | TRBV7-2 | . | CASSLAPSSGANVLTF | TGTGCCAGCAGCTTAGCACCCTCCTCTGGGGCCAACGTCCTGACTTTC
TRBJ2-5 | . | TRBV20-1 | . | CSEPGGHSGRRQETQYF | TGCAGTGAACCGGGGGGACACTCCGGGCGGAGACAAGAGACCCAGTACTTC
TRBJ2-7 | . | TRBV27 | TRBD1 | CASSATTGLDYEQYF | TGTGCCAGCAGTGCAACGACAGGGCTGGACTACGAGCAGTACTTC
TRBJ2-7 | . | TRBV27 | . | CASSFGSGYEQYF | TGTGCCAGCAGTTTTGGTTCCGGCTACGAGCAGTACTTC
TRBJ2-7 | . | TRBV6-5 | TRBD2 | CASSTSAHYEQYF | TGTGCCAGCAGTACTAGCGCTCACTACGAGCAGTACTTC
TRBJ2-1 | few | TRBV7-6 | TRBD1 | CASSPRPSGTGNEQFF | TGTGCCAGCAGCCCCCGCCCTTCCGGGACAGGCAATGAGCAGTTCTTC
TRBJ2-1 | . | TRBV9 | . | CASSEGTAGVWGEQFF | TGTGCCAGCAGCGAGGGGACAGCGGGAGTTTGGGGTGAGCAGTTCTTC
TRBJ1-4 | . | TRBV6-5 | TRBD1 | CASSRDRYATNEKLFF | TGTGCCAGCAGTCGGGACAGATATGCAACTAATGAAAAACTGTTTTTT
TRBJ1-4 | . | TRBV12-3/TRBV12-4 | . | CASSRGTYNEKLFF | TGTGCCAGCAGTCGAGGCACTTATAATGAAAAACTGTTTTTT
TRBJ1-2 | . | TRBV25-1 | TRBD1 | CASSELDRGSDYGYTF | TGTGCCAGCAGCGAACTCGACAGGGGGTCTGACTATGGCTACACCTTC
TRBJ2-7 | . | TRBV5-5 | . | CASSLSTQGIPYEQYF | TGTGCCAGCAGCTTGTCTACGCAGGGGATTCCCTACGAGCAGTACTTC
TRBJ1-2 | few | TRBV12-3/TRBV12-4 | . | CASSGAGVRGHGYTF | TGTGCCAGCAGTGGGGCGGGTGTCAGGGGCCATGGCTACACCTTC
TRBJ2-5 | . | TRBV4-1 | . | CASSQDLGQPQETQYF | TGCGCCAGCAGCCAAGATCTTGGGCAGCCCCAAGAGACCCAGTACTTC
TRBJ2-7 | . | TRBV27 | TRBD1 | CASSLAGGLLYEQYF | TGTGCCAGCAGCCTTGCAGGGGGTCTACTCTACGAGCAGTACTTC
TRBJ1-5 | . | TRBV4-1 | TRBD1 | CASSQDSGQGEQPQHF | TGCGCCAGCAGCCAAGACTCGGGACAGGGCGAACAGCCCCAGCATTTT
TRBJ2-7 | . | TRBV12-3/TRBV12-4 | TRBD1 | CASKRFGTDVEQYF | TGTGCCAGCAAGAGATTCGGGACAGATGTCGAGCAGTACTTC
TRBJ1-1 | . | TRBV13 | . | CASSLGPGPGTEAFF | TGTGCCAGCAGCTTAGGTCCGGGGCCGGGCACTGAAGCTTTCTTT
TRBJ2-1 | . | TRBV3-1 | TRBD2 | CASSQGQLAGGPTGEQFF | TGTGCCAGCAGCCAAGGCCAACTAGCGGGGGGGCCAACGGGTGAGCAGTTCTTC
TRBJ2-7 | . | TRBV27 | . | CASSPTPRITSYEQYF | TGTGCCAGCAGCCCGACCCCAAGAATTACTTCCTACGAGCAGTACTTC
TRBJ2-5 | . | TRBV28 | . | CASRLQGHQETQYF | TGTGCCAGCAGGCTACAGGGACACCAAGAGACCCAGTACTTC